This TCR beta chain was captured in a study of blood T cell repertoires in COVID-19. Study details: The study drew acute and convalescent COVID-19 samples from the United States, Italy and Spain.

In the authors' workflow: Amplifying reference gene primers gave estimates of nucleated cell counts. Sequencing was performed with immunoSEQ multiplex PCR; in TCRdb, only in-frame clones are kept and a portion is missing. V and J calls and clone size come straight from that table; D and trimming were deduced from the DNA. The sample consists of roughly 230,000 clones, 65% to 85% of them appearing once. The germline V gene encodes CDR1 ENHRY and CDR2 SYGVKD. The CDR3 is 16 residues long. V gave up 6 bases and J gave up 7 bases; unmatched junction bases: 13. This clonotype was sampled from a human donor in a cohort sampled during active COVID-19. The rearrangement uses TRBV10-3 and TRBJ2-7, with 12 bases fitting TRBD1. Sequenced sample: peripheral blood. The CDR3 spells CAISMPRGQGAREQYF. The CDR3 DNA sequence: TGTGCCATCAGCATGCCCCGGGGACAGGGGGCGCGAGAGCAGTACTTC.